The 21 T cell receptor beta chains listed next were all sequenced from one sample in a study of blood T cell repertoires in COVID-19. Profiled with immunoSEQ multiplex PCR; TCRdb holds only in-frame clones, not every one. Counted here are over 60,000 clones, roughly 90% occurring once; the ten biggest clones make up approximately 5.8%. Material for sequencing was peripheral blood. The receptors stem from a man aged 50-60 years with acute or convalescent COVID-19.

The chain carries TRBV5-1 and TRBJ2-1, with 9 bases aligning to TRBD2. Germline CDR1 and CDR2: SGHRS and YFSETQ. CDR3 length equals 14 residues. The trim removed 3 bases at V and 7 bases at J, leaving 5 bases unmatched. CDR3 nucleotide sequence: TGCGCCAGCAGCTATGCGGGAGGGCCGAATGAGCAGTTCTTC. As protein: CASSYAGGPNEQFF. Based on the CDR3 plus reference TRBV5-1 and TRBJ2-1, the full variable domain is KAGVTQTPRYLIKTRGQQVTLSCSPISGHRSVSWYQQTPGQGLQFLFEYFSETQRNKGNFPGRFSGRQFSNSRSEMNVSTLELGDSALYLCASSYAGGPNEQFFGPGTRLTVL.

The rearrangement uses TRBV4-2 and TRBJ2-1; TRBD2 matches 7 bases. CDR1 and CDR2 (germline): LGHNA, YNFKEQ. The CDR3 is 17 amino acids. V dropped 0 bases and J dropped 5; count of bases not matched to a gene: 10. The CDR3 nucleotides are TGTGCCAGCAGCCAAGATCCGAGCGGGATAGGGGACAATGAGCAGTTCTTC. It translates to CASSQDPSGIGDNEQFF.

V gene TRBV15 combines with J gene TRBJ2-7, with 11 bases identical to TRBD2. Germline values: CDR1 LNHNV, CDR2 YYDKDF (reference sequence). CDR3 length equals 17 residues. After removal of 6 bases from V and 4 bases from J, the junction contained 14 bases not matched to a gene. CDR3 in amino acids: CATRTTGTSGPGYEQYF. Here the CDR3 DNA reads TGTGCCACCAGAACGACCGGGACTAGCGGTCCCGGGTACGAGCAGTACTTC.

The chain recombines TRBV3-1 (or the pseudogene TRBV3-2) with TRBJ2-7; 7 bases are shared with TRBD2. The V gene's germline CDR1 is LGHDT and CDR2 YNNKEL (reference sequence). This CDR3 is 14 amino acids long. The V gene end was trimmed by 3 bases and the J gene end by 5 bases; junction bases not matched to a gene: 7. Here the CDR3 DNA reads TGTGCCAGCAGCCATGGGGGAGGGCCCCACGAGCAGTACTTC. Encoded protein: CASSHGGGPHEQYF.

J is TRBJ1-6 and V is TRBV19; D is unclear. Trimming took 8 bases from V and 4 from J, leaving 6 bases between them. Germline-derived CDR1 and CDR2 are LNHDA and SQIVND (reference sequence). The CDR3 is 12 residues long. CDR3 DNA sequence: TGTGCCAGTGGAGGTTATAATTCACCCCTCCACTTT. Protein product: CASGGYNSPLHF.

In DNA form, the CDR3 reads TGTGCCATCCGGGGAGGAGCGGGAGGGCCCCCCCAAGAGCAGTACTTC. Protein: CAIRGGAGGPPQEQYF. The V gene is TRBV7-9, the J gene TRBJ2-7, with 10 nucleotides matching TRBD2. Germline CDR1 is SEHNR and CDR2 is FQNEAQ (reference sequence). The CDR3 loop spans 16 amino acids. With 10 bases clipped from V and 7 bases from J, the junction kept 19 bases outside the gene matches. Together with reference TRBV7-9 and TRBJ2-7, the CDR3 gives the full variable domain: DTGVSQNPRHKITKRGQNVTFRCDPISEHNRLYWYRQTLGQGPEFLTYFQNEAQLEKSRLLSDRFSAERPKGSFSTLEIQRTEQGDSAMYLCAIRGGAGGPPQEQYFGPGTRLTVT.

The chain has TRBV6-5 and TRBJ1-4, with D uncertain. The CDR3 is 14 amino acids. Germline-derived CDR1 and CDR2 are MNHEY and SVGAGI. The V end was cut by 6 bases, the J end by 4 bases, with 12 bases between. The CDR3 sequence is CASSEVGNNEKLFF. CDR3 coding DNA: TGTGCCAGCAGCGAGGTTGGAAATAATGAAAAACTGTTTTTT.

This rearrangement joins TRBV9 to TRBJ2-1; 7 bases are shared with TRBD2. CDR3 length: 19 amino acids. The V gene end was trimmed by 3 bases and the J gene end by 5 bases; junction bases not matched to a gene: 20. Germline V gene data show CDR1 as SGDLS and CDR2 as YYNGEE. The CDR3 DNA reads TGTGCCAGCAGCGGTCCACGGGCAGGTAGGAGGGAGGGAAACAATGAGCAGTTCTTC. This translates into CASSGPRAGRREGNNEQFF.

This clone was seen once. The genes are TRBV10-3 and TRBJ2-7; 15 positions match TRBD2. This CDR3 spans 16 amino acids. The germline CDR1 and CDR2 sequences are ENHRY and SYGVKD. The ends lost 6 bases at V and 4 bases at J; junction bases unmatched: 7. CDR3 DNA: TGTGCCATCAGCTCAAAAGGACTAGCGGGAGGGTACGAGCAGTACTTC. Amino acid sequence: CAISSKGLAGGYEQYF.

This CDR3 is CATSNAGTSGSPLTDTQYF. The CDR3 region has the DNA TGTGCCACCAGCAACGCCGGGACTAGCGGGAGTCCCCTAACAGATACGCAGTATTTT. V gene TRBV24-1 combines with J gene TRBJ2-3, with TRBD2 matching 14 bases. The J segment lost 3 bases and the V segment lost 7 bases, leaving 14 bases of the junction unmatched. The germline CDR1 and CDR2 sequences are KGHDR and SFDVKD. The length of the CDR3 is 19 residues.

This clone came up once. CDR3 sequence: CASSPRAGGTDTQYF. In DNA form, the CDR3 reads TGTGCCAGCAGCCCTCGGGCGGGCGGCACAGATACGCAGTATTTT. The chain combines TRBV7-2 with TRBJ2-3; possible D gene TRBD2, 5 bases. This CDR3 comprises 15 residues. The V and J ends lost 5 bases and 1 base respectively, with 13 bases between them. Germline lookup yields CDR1 SGHTA and CDR2 FQGNSA.

J is TRBJ1-5 and V is TRBV7-2; D remains ambiguous. The CDR3 sequence is 14 residues long. Per the germline V gene, CDR1 is SGHTA and CDR2 is FQGNSA. The ends were cut back, 5 bases at V and 10 bases at J, with 18 bases in the middle. CDR3 in DNA: TGTGCCAGCAGCGAACCCGGGAACATCAAACCCCAGCATTTT. Encoded protein: CASSEPGNIKPQHF. Full variable domain (remainder filled in from reference TRBV7-2 and TRBJ1-5): GAGVSQSPSNKVTEKGKDVELRCDPISGHTALYWYRQSLGQGLEFLIYFQGNSAPDKSGLPSDRFSAERTGGSVSTLTIQRTQQEDSAVYLCASSEPGNIKPQHFGDGTRLSIL.

The chain employs TRBV19 and TRBJ2-7, with 7 bases identical to TRBD1. V trimming: 5 bases; J trimming: 0 bases; junction bases outside the gene matches: 4. The CDR3 spans 14 residues. Germline CDR1 LNHDA, CDR2 SQIVND (reference sequence). CDR3 nucleotides: TGTGCCAGTAGTGGGACAGTCAGCTCCTACGAGCAGTACTTC. It specifies CASSGTVSSYEQYF.

The chain uses TRBV9 and TRBJ2-7, with 12 bases matching TRBD2. The CDR3 totals 15 residues. V lost 3 bases to trimming and J lost 4 bases; unmatched junction nucleotides: 5. CDR1 and CDR2 from the germline V gene are SGDLS and YYNGEE. CDR3 nucleotide sequence: TGTGCCAGCAGCGCCGGGACTAGCGGGCCATACGAGCAGTACTTC. It yields the protein CASSAGTSGPYEQYF.

This rearrangement joins TRBV7-9 to TRBJ2-6, with no clear D. The germline CDR1 and CDR2 sequences are SEHNR and FQNEAQ (reference sequence). V lost 2 bases to trimming and J lost 2 bases, with 19 bases between them. The CDR3 extends over 19 amino acids. This CDR3 reads CASSLPQVVSETGANVLTF. As DNA, the CDR3 is TGTGCCAGCAGCTTACCCCAGGTAGTTTCAGAGACTGGGGCCAACGTCCTGACTTTC. The full variable domain, in which reference TRBV7-9 and TRBJ2-6 provide the parts outside the CDR3, is DTGVSQNPRHKITKRGQNVTFRCDPISEHNRLYWYRQTLGQGPEFLTYFQNEAQLEKSRLLSDRFSAERPKGSFSTLEIQRTEQGDSAMYLCASSLPQVVSETGANVLTFGAGSRLTVL.

The chain recombines TRBV19 with TRBJ2-7; 7 bases agree with TRBD2. V dropped 5 bases and J dropped 3; count of bases not matched to a gene: 7. The CDR3 contains 14 residues. The germline V gene has CDR1 LNHDA and CDR2 SQIVND (reference sequence). In DNA, the CDR3 is TGTGCCAGTAGTGACCGGGACTACAACTACGAGCAGTACTTC. It encodes CASSDRDYNYEQYF.

The genes are TRBV12-5 and TRBJ1-2; TRBD1 is a possible D gene (6 bases). The V end lost 5 bases, the J end lost 5 bases, and 18 bases lay between the germline ends. The germline V gene encodes CDR1 LGHNT and CDR2 FRNRAP. The CDR3 is 15 residues long. The CDR3 loop reads CASGPQSRGGYGYTF. Here the CDR3 DNA reads TGTGCTAGTGGTCCACAGAGCAGGGGCGGGTATGGCTACACCTTC.

The chain is built from TRBV19 and TRBJ2-6; the D is unclear. Trimming took off 1 base at V and 1 base at J, with 11 bases between the two ends. Looked up from germline, CDR1 is LNHDA and CDR2 is SQIVND (reference sequence). The CDR3 has 17 amino acids. CDR3 amino acids: CASSIADGASGANVLTF. CDR3 DNA sequence: TGTGCCAGTAGTATAGCCGACGGAGCTTCTGGGGCCAACGTCCTGACTTTC.

The J gene is TRBJ2-7, the V gene TRBV27; no clear D. Trimming stripped 5 bases from V and 0 bases from J, with 17 bases between. This CDR3 spans 16 amino acids. Germline V gives CDR1 MNHEY, CDR2 SMNVEV (reference sequence). The CDR3 loop is CASSPLLQPSSYEQYF. CDR3 DNA: TGTGCCAGCAGTCCCCTTCTACAGCCAAGCTCCTACGAGCAGTACTTC.

The chain couples TRBV6-1 to TRBJ1-2; D perhaps matches TRBD1 (6 bases). The germline V and J ends were trimmed by 3 bases and 10 bases, with 18 bases remaining between them. Germline V gives CDR1 MNHNS, CDR2 SASEGT. The CDR3 covers 14 residues. The DNA for the CDR3 is TGTGCCAGCAGTGAGTTGACAGGTTTGACTGCCTACACCTTC. Its translation: CASSELTGLTAYTF.

This chain uses TRBV4-2 with TRBJ1-2; TRBD1 agrees at 11 bases. Per germline, CDR1 LGHNA and CDR2 YNFKEQ. The J segment lost 7 bases and the V segment lost 1 base, leaving 8 bases of the junction unmatched. The CDR3 extends over 16 amino acids. The DNA of the CDR3 is TGTGCCAGCAGCCAAGGCCCGGGACAGGGGGACGGTGGCTACACCTTC. Residues: CASSQGPGQGDGGYTF.